This T cell receptor (beta chain) was documented in a study of blood T cells in healthy people across ages. Findings of the study overall: Higher diversity and more naive CD4+ cells were features of long-lived donors, compared to aged donors. Per million T cells, the diversity of TCR beta decreased roughly linearly as age advanced.

It was with a sample-barcoded 5' primer and a J-beta primer mix that a second PCR of roughly 6 to 12 cycles was run. TCRdb itself ran the 5' RACE reads through MiXCR, one entry per CDR3 protein. The table shows around 1,800,000 distinct CDR3 sequences, with around 42% occurring only once. This clonotype was seen a single time. Its specificity is not known. This CDR3 is missing its conserved last phenylalanine or tryptophan, likely due to a read error. CDR3 length: 15 amino acids. Trimming shortened V by 1 base and J by 3 bases, and 12 bases separated the two germline ends. Germline assignment: CDR1 MGHRA and CDR2 YSYEKL.

This receptor was taken from a human donor in good health. Sequencing input: blood. The chain is built from TRBV4-1 and TRBJ1-2, with D possibly TRBD1 on 5 matching bases. The CDR3 loop reads CASSQVLGEDYGYTI. The CDR3 DNA follows: TGCGCCAGCAGCCAAGTTTTAGGGGAGGACTATGGCTACACCATC.